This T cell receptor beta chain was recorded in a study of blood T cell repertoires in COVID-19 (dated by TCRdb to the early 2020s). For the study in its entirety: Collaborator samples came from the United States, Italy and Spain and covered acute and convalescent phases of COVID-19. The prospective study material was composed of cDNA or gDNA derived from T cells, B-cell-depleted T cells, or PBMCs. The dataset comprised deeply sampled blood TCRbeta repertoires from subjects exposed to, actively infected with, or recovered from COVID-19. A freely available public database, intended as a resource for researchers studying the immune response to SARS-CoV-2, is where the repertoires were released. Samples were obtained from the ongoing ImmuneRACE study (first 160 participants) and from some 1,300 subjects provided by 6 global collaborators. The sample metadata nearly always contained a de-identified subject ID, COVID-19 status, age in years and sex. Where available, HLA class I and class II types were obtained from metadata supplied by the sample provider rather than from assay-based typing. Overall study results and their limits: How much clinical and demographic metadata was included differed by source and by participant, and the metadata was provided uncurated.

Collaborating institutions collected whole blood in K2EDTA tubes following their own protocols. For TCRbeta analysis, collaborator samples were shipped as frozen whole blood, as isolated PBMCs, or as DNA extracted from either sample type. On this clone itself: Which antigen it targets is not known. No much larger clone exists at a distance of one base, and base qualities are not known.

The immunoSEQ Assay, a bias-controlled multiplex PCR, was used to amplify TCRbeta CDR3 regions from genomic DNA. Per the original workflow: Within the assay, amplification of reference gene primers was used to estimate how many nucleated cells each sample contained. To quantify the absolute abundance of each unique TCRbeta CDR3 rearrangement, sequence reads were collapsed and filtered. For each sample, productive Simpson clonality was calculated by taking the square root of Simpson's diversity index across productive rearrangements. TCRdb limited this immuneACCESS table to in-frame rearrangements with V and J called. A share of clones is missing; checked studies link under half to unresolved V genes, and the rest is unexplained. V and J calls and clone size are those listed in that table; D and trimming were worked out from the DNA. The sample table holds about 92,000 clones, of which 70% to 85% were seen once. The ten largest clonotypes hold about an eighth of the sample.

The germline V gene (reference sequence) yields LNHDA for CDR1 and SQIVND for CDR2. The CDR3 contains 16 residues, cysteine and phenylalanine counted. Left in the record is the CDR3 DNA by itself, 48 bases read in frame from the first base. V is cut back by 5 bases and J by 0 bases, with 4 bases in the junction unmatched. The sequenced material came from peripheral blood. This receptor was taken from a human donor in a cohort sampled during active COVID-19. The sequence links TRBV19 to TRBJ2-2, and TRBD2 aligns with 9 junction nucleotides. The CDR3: CASSLLAGSNTGELFF. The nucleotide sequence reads TGTGCCAGTAGTCTCCTAGCGGGGTCGAACACCGGGGAGCTGTTTTTT.